This T cell receptor beta chain originates from a study of graft-versus-host responses after intestinal transplantation. On the study more broadly: Recipients uniformly received anti-thymocyte globulin induction, followed by tacrolimus and steroids for roughly 3 years.

Worth noting for this clone: Its specificity is not known.

Study conclusions and caveats: GvH clones surfaced in recipient marrow, some emerging earlier in ileum or blood.

Data came from immunoSEQ multiplex PCR; TCRdb stores just in-frame clones and leaves some out. The table records some 45,000 clones, roughly nine tenths of them present only once. V trimming: 3 bases; J trimming: 6 bases; junction bases outside the gene matches: 7. This CDR3 is built from 17 residues. Germline CDR1 reads MDHEN; CDR2 reads SYDVKM. The sequence was obtained from a human patient who received an intestinal transplant, so some T cells may come from the graft donor. The starting material was PBMCs, obtained 524 days after transplant. The chain recombines TRBV28 with TRBJ2-1; 14 positions agree with TRBD2. The CDR3 DNA is TGTGCCAGCAGTTTTGGGACTAGCGGGAGTGGGAGCAATGAGCAGTTCTTC. Amino acid sequence: CASSFGTSGSGSNEQFF.